The 10 T cell receptor beta chains below were found in one sample sequenced in a study of blood T cell repertoires in COVID-19. Measured with immunoSEQ multiplex PCR; TCRdb has only the in-frame clones, and not every one. The table has about 290,000 clones, approximately 88% seen once. Sample: PBMCs or T cells enriched from blood (not recorded which). The source of these receptors is a middle-aged woman who had recovered from COVID-19.

This clone has just one count. The chain recombines TRBV4-3 with TRBJ1-2; D uncertain. Trimming stripped 4 bases from V and 8 bases from J, with 14 bases between. CDR3 length: 13 amino acids. The V gene's germline CDR1 is LGHNA and CDR2 YSLEER. The CDR3 region has the DNA TGCGCCAGCAGCCCCCGCCGCGATAAGGGCTACACCTTC. Its translation: CASSPRRDKGYTF.

The chain employs TRBV19 and TRBJ1-2; D unclear. Trimming took off 6 bases at V and 5 bases at J, with 7 bases between the two ends. The CDR3 runs to 11 residues. The germline V gene encodes CDR1 LNHDA and CDR2 SQIVND (reference sequence). The CDR3 protein is CASRRSYGYTF. The CDR3, as DNA: TGTGCCAGTAGGAGGTCATATGGCTACACCTTC.

This rearrangement joins TRBV6-5 to TRBJ2-1, with 15 bases identical to TRBD2. The J segment lost 14 bases and the V segment lost 6 bases, leaving 8 bases of the junction unmatched. Germline CDR1 MNHEY, CDR2 SVGAGI. This CDR3 has 14 residues. The CDR3 DNA sequence: TGTGCCAGCAGGACCGGACTAGCGGGGGGGCCCGAGTTCTTC. This translates into CASRTGLAGGPEFF.

V gene TRBV30 combines with J gene TRBJ2-5; TRBD2 matches 11 bases. CDR3 size: 16 residues. V lost 5 bases, J lost 5 bases, and 13 bases stayed unmatched. Germline V gene sequence: CDR1 GTSNPN, CDR2 SVGIG (reference sequence). For the CDR3, the DNA is TGTGCCTGGGCCCCCTCCCTGGCTAGCGGGAGGGAGACCCAGTACTTC. This codes for CAWAPSLASGRETQYF.

The chain joins TRBV6-1 to TRBJ1-2, with D unresolved. In germline, CDR1 is MNHNS, CDR2 SASEGT. The CDR3 consists of 15 residues. With 2 bases removed from V and 2 bases from J, the gap between germline ends came to 12 bases. CDR3 region: CASSELEYLNYGYTF. CDR3 coding DNA: TGTGCCAGCAGTGAATTAGAATACTTAAACTATGGCTACACCTTC.

The chain recombines TRBV7-2 with TRBJ1-2, with D tentatively TRBD1 (5 bases). Deletions cut 1 base from V and 7 bases from J, with 13 bases between. This CDR3 region has 14 residues. Germline V gene data show CDR1 as SGHTA and CDR2 as FQGNSA. CDR3: CASSLDRSTAGYTF. The CDR3 DNA follows: TGTGCCAGCAGCTTAGACAGGTCCACGGCTGGCTACACCTTC.

CDR3 DNA: TGCGCCAGCAGCTTTAATACGGCGGGAGGGTCAGATACGCAGTATTTT. This gives the protein CASSFNTAGGSDTQYF. V is TRBV5-1 and J is TRBJ2-3, with 9 bases that match TRBD2. The J segment lost 4 bases and the V segment lost 2 bases, leaving 8 bases of the junction unmatched. Germline CDR1 and CDR2: SGHRS and YFSETQ. This CDR3 spans 16 amino acids.

This clone was observed once. V usage is TRBV2 and J usage is TRBJ1-2; 7 nucleotides match TRBD1. The V gene end was trimmed by 7 bases and the J gene end by 4 bases; junction bases not matched to a gene: 3. Germline V CDR1 and CDR2: SNHLY, FYNNEI. The CDR3 contains 12 residues. CDR3 nucleotides: TGTGCCAGCAAAAGGGACAGCTATGGCTACACCTTC. Translation: CASKRDSYGYTF.

Details on this clone: Other DNA variants within this sample encode the same CDR3. The genes are TRBV29-1 and TRBJ1-2; 10 bases are a match to TRBD1. Unmatched junction bases numbered 3, after V lost 6 bases and J lost 2 bases. Germline CDR1 reads SQVTM; CDR2 reads ANQGSEA. The CDR3 is made up of 13 amino acids. In DNA, the CDR3 is TGCAGCGTCGGACAGGGGGTAAACTATGGCTACACCTTC. This sequence encodes CSVGQGVNYGYTF.

The genes are TRBV28 and TRBJ1-5; D remains unclear. Trimming removed 6 bases at V and 4 bases at J, with 16 bases between. Germline loops: CDR1 MDHEN, CDR2 SYDVKM. The CDR3 extends over 15 amino acids. This chain's CDR3 is CASRPPGANNQPQHF. CDR3 DNA: TGTGCCAGCAGGCCCCCGGGAGCGAATAATCAGCCCCAGCATTTT.